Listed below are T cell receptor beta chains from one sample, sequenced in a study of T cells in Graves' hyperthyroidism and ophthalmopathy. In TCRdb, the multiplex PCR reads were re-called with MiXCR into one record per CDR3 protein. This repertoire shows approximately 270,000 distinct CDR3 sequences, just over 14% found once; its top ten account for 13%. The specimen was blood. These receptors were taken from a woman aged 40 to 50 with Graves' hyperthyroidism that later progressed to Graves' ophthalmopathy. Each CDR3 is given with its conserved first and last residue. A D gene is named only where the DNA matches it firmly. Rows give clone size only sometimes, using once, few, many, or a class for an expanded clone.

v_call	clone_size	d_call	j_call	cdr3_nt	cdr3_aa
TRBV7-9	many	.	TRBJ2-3	TGTGCCAGCAGCTTAGGATTTAATACAGATACGCAGTATTTT	CASSLGFNTDTQYF
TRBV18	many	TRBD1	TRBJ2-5	TGTGCCAGCTCACCGCCGACAGGGTTCCAAGAGACCCAGTACTTC	CASSPPTGFQETQYF
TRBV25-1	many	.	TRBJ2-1	TGTGCCAGCAGTGAAGGGGGCTACGACAATGAGCAGTTCTTC	CASSEGGYDNEQFF
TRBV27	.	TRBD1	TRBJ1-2	TGTGCCAGCAGTCCTCATCGGACAGGGGCTTCTGGCTACACCTTC	CASSPHRTGASGYTF
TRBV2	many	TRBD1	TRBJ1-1	TGTGCCAGCAGTTCCGGGACAGGGCACACTGAAGCTTTCTTT	CASSSGTGHTEAFF
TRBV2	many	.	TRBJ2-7	TGTGCCAGCAGTGGGTGGGAACGCCCCGCCGAGCAGTACTTC	CASSGWERPAEQYF
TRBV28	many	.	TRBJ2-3	TGTGCCAGCAGTGGGGGAGGACTGGCTAGCGCTGATACGCAGTATTTT	CASSGGGLASADTQYF
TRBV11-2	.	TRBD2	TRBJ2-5	TGTGCCGGAGCGGGAGGTTTAGAAGAGACCCAGTACTTC	CAGAGGLEETQYF
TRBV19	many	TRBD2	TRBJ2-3	TGTGCCAGTAGCAGCTTCGGGACTAGCGGTACAGATACGCAGTATTTT	CASSSFGTSGTDTQYF
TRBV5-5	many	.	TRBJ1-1	TGTGCCAGCAGCCGCTTAGGGACTGAAGCTTTCTTT	CASSRLGTEAFF
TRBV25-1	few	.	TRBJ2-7	TGTGCCAGCAGTGGTCAAGACTCCTACGAGCAGTACTTC	CASSGQDSYEQYF
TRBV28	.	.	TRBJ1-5	TGTGCCAGCAGGCAACCCCGGGACGGGGGCCATCAGCCCCAGCATTTT	CASRQPRDGGHQPQHF
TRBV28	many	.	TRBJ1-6	TGTGCCAGCAGTTTATTACCGCCAGGGTATGATTCACCCCTCCACTTT	CASSLLPPGYDSPLHF
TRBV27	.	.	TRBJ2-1	TGTGCCAGCAGTTCGACCCCGAGCTCCTACAATGAGCAGTTCTTC	CASSSTPSSYNEQFF
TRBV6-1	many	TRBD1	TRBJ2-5	TGTGCCAGCCTGGGACAGGGGCAAGAGACCCAGTACTTC	CASLGQGQETQYF
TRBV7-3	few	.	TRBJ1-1	TGTGCCAGCAGCCTCCAGATTAACACTGAAGCTTTCTTT	CASSLQINTEAFF
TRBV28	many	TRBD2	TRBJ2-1	TGTGCCAGCAGGCGACTAGCGGGAGGCAATGAGCAGTTCTTC	CASRRLAGGNEQFF
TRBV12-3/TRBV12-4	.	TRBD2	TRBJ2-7	TGTGCCAGCAGGCTCGGACTAGCATACGAGCAGTACTTC	CASRLGLAYEQYF
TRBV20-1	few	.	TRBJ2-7	TGCAGTGCTAGAGTCCACTACGAGCAGTACTTC	CSARVHYEQYF
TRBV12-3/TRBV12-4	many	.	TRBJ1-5	TGTGCCAGCAGTCCAAGGGGGGTCAATCAGCCCCAGCATTTT	CASSPRGVNQPQHF
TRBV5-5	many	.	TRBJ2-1	TGTGCCAGCAGCTTAGCAGGGACTGAGCAGTTCTTC	CASSLAGTEQFF
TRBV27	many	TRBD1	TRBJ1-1	TGTGCCAGCAGAGCAGGGGGAGTGAACACTGAAGCTTTCTTT	CASRAGGVNTEAFF
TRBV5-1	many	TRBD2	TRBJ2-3	TGCGCCAGCAGCTTGGTGGCTAGCGGGACTGCTAGCACAGATACGCAGTATTTT	CASSLVASGTASTDTQYF
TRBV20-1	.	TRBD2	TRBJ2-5	TGCAGTGCTAGAGGCGGGACTAGCGCTAAGGTTGTCGCCGAGACCCAGTACTTC	CSARGGTSAKVVAETQYF
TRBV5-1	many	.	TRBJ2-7	TGCGCCAGCAAGAGGGAATACGAGCAGTACTTC	CASKREYEQYF
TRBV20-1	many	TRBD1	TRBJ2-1	TGCAGTGCTAGAGTTGCGACAGGGCCGCAGTTCTTC	CSARVATGPQFF
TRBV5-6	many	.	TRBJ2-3	TGTGCCAGCAGCTTCATGCTTGCGGGTACAGATACGCAGTATTTT	CASSFMLAGTDTQYF